This entry lists 22 T cell receptor beta chains sequenced from one sample in a study of blood T cell repertoires in COVID-19. Some clones are missing from TCRdb's copy, which holds only in-frame ones; the method was immunoSEQ multiplex PCR. In the table there are about 100,000 clones, approximately 92% of which are singletons. Sequencing used peripheral blood. All receptors come from a man over 45 with active COVID-19.

Here the CDR3 DNA reads TGCGCCAGCAGTCAATCGATGGAACGCTGGAGGACTGAAGCTTTCTTT. Encoded protein: CASSQSMERWRTEAFF. This chain links TRBV23-1 with TRBJ1-1; the D is unclear. TRBV23-1 qualifies as an ORF whose function is uncertain. V was pared by 0 bases and J by 5 bases, with 16 bases between. This CDR3 contains 16 residues.

The rearrangement joins TRBV6-5 to TRBJ2-7; 9 bases align to TRBD1. Per germline, CDR1 MNHEY and CDR2 SVGAGI. With V trimmed by 6 bases and J by 4 bases, 10 bases remained unmatched. This CDR3 comprises 15 residues. The DNA of the CDR3 is TGTGCCAGCAGATACGACGACAGGGGGAGATACGAGCAGTACTTC. Protein product: CASRYDDRGRYEQYF.

The chain has TRBV3-1 (or the pseudogene TRBV3-2) and TRBJ2-3; 8 bases align to TRBD2. Germline loops: CDR1 LGHDT, CDR2 YNNKEL (reference sequence). J gave up 4 bases and V 0 bases, and 12 bases lay outside the gene matches. The CDR3 has 18 amino acids. The CDR3 DNA sequence: TGTGCCAGCAGCCAAGATCTTGAAGTTACTAGCGGCTCAGATACGCAGTATTTT. Protein product: CASSQDLEVTSGSDTQYF.

V gene TRBV11-3 combines with J gene TRBJ2-2, with 8 bases fitting TRBD2. Germline CDR1 reads SGHNT; CDR2 reads YENEEA. This CDR3 has 14 amino acids. V dropped 3 bases and J dropped 6; count of bases not matched to a gene: 3. The CDR3 protein is CASSLDSGAGELFF. Here the CDR3 DNA reads TGTGCCAGCAGCTTGGATAGCGGGGCCGGGGAGCTGTTTTTT.

This chain uses TRBV6-1 with TRBJ2-5; D perhaps matches TRBD1 (6 bases). The CDR3 runs to 15 residues. Germline V CDR1 and CDR2: MNHNS, SASEGT. V lost 3 bases and J lost 1, with 12 bases in between. DNA of the CDR3: TGTGCCAGCAGTGATAATAGGGACACCCAAGAGACCCAGTACTTC. Its protein product is CASSDNRDTQETQYF.

With respect to this clone: The sample holds other DNA sequences that translate to the same CDR3. The genes are TRBV28 and TRBJ1-2; D perhaps matches TRBD1 (6 bases). The CDR3 loop spans 12 amino acids. Germline CDR1 and CDR2: MDHEN and SYDVKM. V lost 5 bases to trimming and J lost 5 bases, with 9 bases between them. CDR3 DNA sequence: TGTGCCAGCAGTCTACAGGGTTATGGCTACACCTTC. The encoded protein is CASSLQGYGYTF.

The chain has TRBV14 and TRBJ2-1; 8 bases align to TRBD2. Germline V gives CDR1 SGHDN, CDR2 FVKESK. The trim removed 6 bases at V and 4 bases at J, leaving 8 bases unmatched. The CDR3 covers 15 residues. This CDR3 reads CASSLSGTSYNEQFF. The CDR3 DNA sequence: TGTGCCAGCAGTCTTAGCGGGACCTCATACAATGAGCAGTTCTTC.

The genes are TRBV5-1 and TRBJ1-2, with 8 bases fitting TRBD1. Germline V gene sequence: CDR1 SGHRS, CDR2 YFSETQ. The CDR3 loop spans 16 amino acids. Losses at the gene ends were 0 bases for V and 8 bases for J; bases not matched to a gene: 12. CDR3 loop: CASSLVGQAGRGGYTF. CDR3 in DNA: TGCGCCAGCAGCTTGGTGGGACAGGCCGGGCGAGGGGGCTACACCTTC.

This chain connects TRBV28 to TRBJ2-1; TRBD2 matches 8 bases. There are 14 residues in the CDR3. The V and J ends lost 8 bases and 5 bases, in that order; junction bases with no gene match: 8. Looked up from germline, CDR1 is MDHEN and CDR2 is SYDVKM. For the CDR3, the DNA is TGTGCCAGCTCGGTAGCGGGATACGACAATGAGCAGTTCTTC. Encoded protein: CASSVAGYDNEQFF.

The J gene is TRBJ2-7, the V gene TRBV5-1; TRBD2 matches at 12 bases. CDR3 size: 16 residues. CDR1 and CDR2 from the germline V gene are SGHRS and YFSETQ. The J segment lost 5 bases and the V segment lost 1 base, leaving 7 bases of the junction unmatched. The CDR3 spells CASSLRTSGMSDEQYF. As DNA, the CDR3 is TGCGCCAGCAGCTTGAGGACTAGCGGGATGTCCGACGAGCAGTACTTC.

The chain has TRBV11-3 and TRBJ2-3; TRBD2 aligns across 9 bases. In germline, CDR1 is SGHNT, CDR2 YENEEA. The V segment lost 4 bases and the J segment 8 bases; nucleotides outside the gene matches: 16. The CDR3 contains 17 residues. CDR3 DNA sequence: TGTGCCAGCAGCTCCACTACTCCCGGAGGGCGGGAGGGTACGCAGTATTTT. It codes for CASSSTTPGGREGTQYF.

The rearrangement links TRBV2 to TRBJ1-2, with D perhaps TRBD1 (5 bases). The germline V and J ends were trimmed by 1 base and 8 bases, with 11 bases remaining between them. The CDR3 consists of 13 residues. Germline-derived CDR1 and CDR2 are SNHLY and FYNNEI. This CDR3 reads CASSEDRPKGYTF. The DNA of the CDR3 is TGTGCCAGCAGTGAAGACAGGCCTAAAGGCTACACCTTC.

The rearrangement uses TRBV6-5 and TRBJ2-7, with TRBD2 identical over 8 bases. Trimming removed 11 bases from V and 2 bases from J; junction bases left unmatched: 14. CDR1 and CDR2 from the germline V gene are MNHEY and SVGAGI. The CDR3 sequence is 15 residues long. CDR3: CAGHDPAGAPYEQYF. As DNA, the CDR3 is TGTGCCGGACACGACCCAGCGGGAGCCCCCTACGAGCAGTACTTC.

The chain recombines TRBV27 with TRBJ2-2; D is perhaps TRBD2 (6 bases). Germline-derived CDR1 and CDR2 are MNHEY and SMNVEV (reference sequence). CDR3 length equals 15 residues. V was clipped by 6 bases and J by 6 bases, with 17 bases between them. The CDR3 DNA is TGTGCCAGCAGCCGAGACCGGGGACTGGCCGGGGAGCTGTTTTTT. Amino acids: CASSRDRGLAGELFF.

The V and J genes are TRBV7-8 and TRBJ1-1; tentatively, D is TRBD1 (6 bases). The V gene lost 1 base and the J gene lost 0 bases, with 15 bases spanning the gap. The CDR3 length is 17 residues. The germline CDR1 and CDR2 sequences are SGHVS and FQNEAQ. Written as DNA, the CDR3 is TGTGCCAGCAGCTTAGGAAGGACAGTACTCATGAACACTGAAGCTTTCTTT. This translates into CASSLGRTVLMNTEAFF.

The chain combines TRBV2 with TRBJ1-1; 7 positions match TRBD1. Trimming at V came to 2 bases and at J to 2 bases, leaving 5 bases not matched to a gene. This CDR3 has 15 amino acids. The germline gives CDR1 SNHLY, CDR2 FYNNEI. CDR3 bases: TGTGCCAGCAGTGAAACAGGGGTCGATAACACTGAAGCTTTCTTT. Translation: CASSETGVDNTEAFF.

DNA of the CDR3: TGTGCCAGCAGCGTAGCTGAGGGCCTAGCCCAATTTAACAATGAGCAGTTCTTC. Its translation: CASSVAEGLAQFNNEQFF. V gene TRBV9 combines with J gene TRBJ2-1; maybe TRBD2 (5 bases). This CDR3 comprises 18 residues. Germline V gene data show CDR1 as SGDLS and CDR2 as YYNGEE. Trimming took 0 bases from V and 5 from J, leaving 21 bases between them.

V gene TRBV4-1 combines with J gene TRBJ2-7; 8 bases fit TRBD2. The germline V gene encodes CDR1 MGHRA and CDR2 YSYEKL. This CDR3 is built from 15 residues. The V segment lost 1 base and the J segment 4 bases; nucleotides outside the gene matches: 6. The CDR3 DNA reads as TGCGCCAGCAGCCAAGTAACTAGCGGAGCTTACGAGCAGTACTTC. Translating it yields CASSQVTSGAYEQYF.

The chain is built from TRBV21-1 and TRBJ2-5; the table calls TRBD2, which could not be checked here. TRBV21-1 constitutes a pseudogene. The CDR3 is 17 amino acids. In nucleotides, the CDR3 is TGTGCCAGCAGCAAAATGGCTAGCGGGAGGAACCAAGAGACCCAGTACTTC. It is translated as CASSKMASGRNQETQYF.

The V gene is TRBV24-1, the J gene TRBJ1-2; 8 bases match TRBD1. Germline CDR1 and CDR2: KGHDR and SFDVKD. The junction had 8 bases not matched to a gene; V was cut back by 3 bases and J by 3 bases. CDR3 length: 16 amino acids. The CDR3 protein is CATSDATGDRDYGYTF. For the CDR3, the DNA is TGTGCCACCAGTGATGCGACAGGGGATCGGGACTATGGCTACACCTTC.

The J gene is TRBJ1-1, the V gene TRBV10-1; unclear D gene. CDR3 length: 12 amino acids. CDR1 is WNHNN and CDR2 is SYGVQD in the germline V gene (reference sequence). V was clipped by 2 bases and J by 7 bases, with 8 bases between them. As DNA, the CDR3 is TGCGCCAGCAGTGAGACCACGGGTGAAGCTTTCTTT. It codes for CASSETTGEAFF.

Of note for this clone: Distinct nucleotide sequences in the sample also encode this CDR3. This chain connects TRBV7-3 to TRBJ2-3, with D possibly matching TRBD1 (5 bases). V lost 1 base and J lost 0, with 5 bases in between. The germline V gene has CDR1 SGHTA and CDR2 FQGTGA. CDR3 length: 14 residues. The CDR3 bases are TGTGCCAGCAGCTTAAGGGGCAGCACAGATACGCAGTATTTT. This sequence encodes CASSLRGSTDTQYF. The full variable domain, rest sourced from reference TRBV7-3 and TRBJ2-3, is GAGVSQTPSNKVTEKGKYVELRCDPISGHTALYWYRQSLGQGPEFLIYFQGTGAADDSGLPNDRFFAVRPEGSVSTLKIQRTERGDSAVYLCASSLRGSTDTQYFGPGTRLTVL.